This TCR beta chain was captured in a study of Graves' ophthalmopathy and Graves' hyperthyroidism (dated by TCRdb to the late 2010s). For the study in its entirety: Peripheral blood was collected at initial diagnosis, before any treatment. In total, 135 blood samples were TCR-sequenced: 40 to 45 ophthalmopathy, some 75 hyperthyroidism and approximately 17 hyperthyroidism-to-ophthalmopathy patients. The study used TCR beta repertoire signatures to distinguish Graves' ophthalmopathy from Graves' hyperthyroidism and to predict progression to ophthalmopathy. Following sample collection, hyperthyroidism patients were given methimazole at a starting dose of 30 mg daily, and ophthalmopathy patients were given high-dose intravenous methylprednisolone. An independent validation cohort comprised some 18 hyperthyroidism patients and around 16 patients who later progressed from hyperthyroidism to ophthalmopathy. To explore V-J signatures that distinguish ophthalmopathy from hyperthyroidism, a discovery set of about a hundred patients was enrolled, made up of 43 with ophthalmopathy and some 58 with stable hyperthyroidism. In more than five hyperthyroidism patients, the T-cell repertoires found in thyroid tissue were compared with those found in blood. Points the paper makes about the study in general: In validation, the model predicted ophthalmopathy progression with about 71% sensitivity and approximately 75% specificity; 12 predicted patients were CT-confirmed with GO in a median of approximately 6.5 months. Among expanded thyroid clonotypes with frequency above 0.001, most also showed up in blood, which suggests that blood repertoires may reflect the thyroid immune response. Ophthalmopathy was separated from stable hyperthyroidism by the 13-signature model with about 89% sensitivity and roughly 83% specificity in cross-validation and with 80%/75% in the test set. No statistical method was used to set the sample size in advance, and the investigators knew which group each participant was assigned to.

This clonotype came up many times. No cognate antigen has been identified for it. No base-level quality is on record; no much larger clone is a single base apart. Ophthalmopathy patients had moderately to severely active disease, Clinical Activity Score of at least 3, NOSPECS grade of at least 4, and disease duration under 3 months. Patients with other autoimmune diseases, uncontrolled infections, pregnancy or lactation were excluded. Clinical symptoms, serum thyroxine, TRAb, thyroid ultrasound and orbital computed tomography formed the basis of the diagnosis. Using Ficoll-Paque density gradient centrifugation, PBMCs were isolated from less than 11 ml of fresh peripheral blood. Trizol reagent was used to extract the total RNA, and its quality was then checked on an Agilent 2100 Bioanalyzer. From its cysteine to its phenylalanine, the CDR3 spans 12 amino acids. The DNA shown is the 36-base CDR3, in frame from base 1. Trimmed from V: 7 bases; trimmed from J: 5 bases; junction bases lacking a gene match: 5. Sequences SQVTM (CDR1) and ANQGSEA (CDR2) are obtained from the germline V gene.

For repertoire sequencing, the TCR beta CDR3 regions were amplified from RNA transcripts. The first round was an RT-PCR using HTBI primers with the Qiagen OneStep RT-PCR kit, and this first round was followed by a second-round multiplex PCR, then size selection and purification. Libraries were sequenced paired-end with 100 bp reads on an Illumina HiSeq2000. As for the authors' bioinformatics: Reads were processed with SOAPnuke, discarding reads with adapters, uncalled bases, mean Phred below 15, or no exact constant-primer or identifier match. COPE v1.2.5 was used to merge the high-quality paired reads. Unique nucleotide sequences were defined as clonotypes and aligned to IMGT TRB V, D and J references using MiTCR v1.1. Analysis was restricted to V-J combinations with a frequency above 0.0001, which covered 98% to 99.2% of repertoires. A TCR clonal expansion and chaos score per V-J combination was defined as the ratio of F50 clonal expansion to chaos observed in the TCRdist matrix. Welch's t-statistics and random forest were used to narrow the features down to roughly twelve V-J combinations, which were then fed into a naive Bayes classifier. Thyroid-blood repertoire similarity was quantified with the Morisita-Horn index. TCRdb reran the public reads through fastp at Q25 and MiXCR, keeping productive beta chains. Every entry covers one CDR3 protein and lists the most common genes and DNA from its rows. TCRdb's processing, not the authors' own work, is the source of the V and J calls. Recorded for this sample are under 350,000 distinct CDR3 sequences; roughly 15% of them occurred a single time. 9% to 15% of the sample is held by the ten biggest clonotypes.

The sequence links TRBV29-1 to TRBJ2-5; TRBD1 matches 9 bases in the middle. Sequencing was done on a sample of peripheral blood. This sequence was found in an adult man with Graves' ophthalmopathy. The base sequence is TGCAGCGCCCGAGGACAGGGGGAGACCCAGTACTTC. Translation gives CSARGQGETQYF.